This TCR beta chain stems from a study of response to subunit inactivated influenza vaccine. V lost 5 bases to trimming and J lost 2 bases; unmatched junction nucleotides: 6. The CDR3 runs 16 residues. CDR1 and CDR2 from the germline V gene are SEHNR and FQNEAQ (reference sequence). TCRdb recomputed calls from the RT-PCR reads with MiXCR, one row per CDR3 protein. Here the sample spans 500,000 to 600,000 distinct CDR3 sequences, about 11% being singletons. This clonotype has more than one count but fewer than ten. The sequenced sample was PBMCs from blood, obtained on the day of vaccination. The V gene is TRBV7-9, the J gene TRBJ2-3; 11 positions agree with TRBD1. The source of this sequence is a man aged 50-59 years who received an inactivated influenza vaccine. CDR3 region: CASSDGQGALTDTQYF. The CDR3, as DNA: TGTGCCAGCAGCGACGGACAGGGGGCGCTCACAGATACGCAGTATTTT.